The 32 T cell receptor beta chains below were found in one sample sequenced in a study of OX40 agonist ivuxolimab in advanced cancers. The repertoire was sequenced with immunoSEQ multiplex PCR; TCRdb's copy has only in-frame clones and lacks some. Of fewer than 50,000 clones detected, over 75% appear once; the ten largest clones hold less than 20%. This specimen was CD4+ or CD8+ T cells sorted from blood, taken in a trial of the OX40 agonist ivuxolimab. Source of these receptors: an adult with an advanced solid tumor such as melanoma, head and neck, liver or kidney cancer.

The V call is TRBV11-2, the J call TRBJ2-7; D remains unclear. The CDR3 is 11 residues long. V lost 3 bases, J lost 5 bases, and 5 bases lay in between. Germline V lookup: CDR1 SGHAT, CDR2 FQNNGV. CDR3 residues: CASSFLNEQYF. The CDR3 bases are TGTGCCAGCAGCTTCCTGAACGAGCAGTACTTC.

The chain has TRBV28 and TRBJ1-2; the match to TRBD1 covers 8 bases. V gave up 5 bases and J gave up 13 bases; unmatched junction bases: 12. The CDR3 is made up of 13 amino acids. Germline CDR1 MDHEN, CDR2 SYDVKM. This CDR3 is CASSLLGDRKGTF. The CDR3 nucleotides read TGTGCCAGCAGTCTCCTAGGGGACAGGAAAGGCACCTTC.

In this sample, this clone is medium-sized. In the same sample, other DNA sequences code for this CDR3. The rearrangement joins TRBV28 to TRBJ1-6, with D possibly being TRBD1 (6 bases). Deletions cut 5 bases from V and 6 bases from J, with 11 bases between. The V gene's germline CDR1 is MDHEN and CDR2 SYDVKM. The CDR3 is 14 amino acids. The CDR3 DNA reads TGTGCCAGCAGTAGGACAGTTCTTAATTCACCCCTCCACTTT. It is translated as CASSRTVLNSPLHF.

This chain connects TRBV11-2 to TRBJ2-6; TRBD1 aligns across 8 bases. The CDR3 is 18 residues long. The germline CDR1 and CDR2 sequences are SGHAT and FQNNGV. V gave up 8 bases and J gave up 0 bases; unmatched junction bases: 12. The CDR3 nucleotides read TGTGCCAGCGGGTATTGGGGGGACAGGAACTCTGGGGCCAACGTCCTGACTTTC. Protein product: CASGYWGDRNSGANVLTF.

The chain links TRBV11-2 to TRBJ2-7; D not resolved. The CDR3 spans 12 residues. Trimming removed 5 bases from V and 6 bases from J, with 11 bases in between. Germline V CDR1 and CDR2: SGHAT, FQNNGV. CDR3 sequence reads: CASSLPEFEQYF. CDR3 coding DNA: TGTGCCAGCAGCCTCCCGGAGTTCGAGCAGTACTTC.

This rearrangement joins TRBV5-1 to TRBJ2-3; the D gene is possibly TRBD1 (5 bases). Per the germline V gene, CDR1 is SGHRS and CDR2 is YFSETQ. The CDR3 has 13 amino acids. Trimming took 4 bases from V and 6 from J, leaving 12 bases between them. The CDR3 spells CASSPGRVDTQYF. In nucleotides, the CDR3 is TGCGCCAGCAGCCCAGGCAGGGTTGATACGCAGTATTTT.

The rearrangement links TRBV19 to TRBJ2-1; TRBD2 matches at 9 bases. The V gene end was trimmed by 7 bases and the J gene end by 4 bases; junction bases not matched to a gene: 8. Germline V gene sequence: CDR1 LNHDA, CDR2 SQIVND (reference sequence). CDR3 size: 15 residues. The CDR3 is CASTETSGDYNEQFF. In DNA, the CDR3 is TGTGCCAGTACCGAGACTAGCGGAGATTACAATGAGCAGTTCTTC. Using reference TRBV19 and TRBJ2-1 for the parts outside the CDR3, the full variable domain is DGGITQSPKYLFRKEGQNVTLSCEQNLNHDAMYWYRQDPGQGLRLIYYSQIVNDFQKGDIAEGYSVSREKKESFPLTVTSAQKNPTAFYLCASTETSGDYNEQFFGPGTRLTVL.

The J gene is TRBJ1-1, the V gene TRBV29-1; 10 bases agree with TRBD1. After removal of 5 bases from V and 1 base from J, the junction contained 10 bases not matched to a gene. The CDR3 totals 16 residues. CDR1 and CDR2 (germline): SQVTM, ANQGSEA. The CDR3 region has the DNA TGCAGCGTTCGACCCGGACAGGGGGGACCGAACACTGAAGCTTTCTTT. Its translation: CSVRPGQGGPNTEAFF.

The CDR3 region is CASRRLDPGETQYF. CDR3 bases: TGTGCCAGCAGACGATTGGACCCTGGAGAGACCCAGTACTTC. The rearrangement joins TRBV6-1 to TRBJ2-5; D gene uncertain. CDR3 length: 14 residues. CDR1 MNHNS and CDR2 SASEGT come from the germline V gene. V shed 6 bases and J shed 4 bases, with 15 bases lying between them.

The rearrangement joins TRBV7-3 to TRBJ1-5; D is undetermined. From germline, CDR1 is SGHTA and CDR2 FQGTGA. V was shortened by 2 bases and J by 6 bases, with 8 bases between the two germline ends. The length of the CDR3 is 13 residues. Here the CDR3 reads CASSLLVGQPQHF. The CDR3 DNA sequence: TGTGCCAGCAGCTTACTAGTGGGTCAGCCCCAGCATTTT.

This chain connects TRBV7-8 to TRBJ2-5; D call uncertain. V lost 5 bases, J lost 7 bases, and 11 bases lay in between. This CDR3 comprises 12 residues. In germline, CDR1 is SGHVS, CDR2 FQNEAQ. The CDR3 reads CASSLVGLTQYF. The DNA of the CDR3 is TGTGCCAGCAGCCTGGTGGGTTTGACCCAGTACTTC. Drawing the rest from reference TRBV7-8 and TRBJ2-5, the complete variable domain is GAGVSQSPRYKVAKRGQDVALRCDPISGHVSLFWYQQALGQGPEFLTYFQNEAQLDKSGLPSDRFFAERPEGSVSTLKIQRTQQEDSAVYLCASSLVGLTQYFGPGTRLLVL.

The rearrangement uses TRBV4-3 and TRBJ1-1; 8 nucleotides match TRBD1. Trimming removed 0 bases from V and 3 bases from J; junction bases left unmatched: 9. Germline V gene lookup returns CDR1 LGHNA and CDR2 YSLEER. The CDR3 sequence is 17 residues long. DNA of the CDR3: TGCGCCAGCAGCCAAGACTTATTGGGACAGGTCGACACTGAAGCTTTCTTT. As protein: CASSQDLLGQVDTEAFF.

V is TRBV27 and J is TRBJ2-2; 8 nucleotides align to TRBD1. Trimming cost V 3 bases and J 3 bases; bases outside gene matches: 3. This CDR3 has 15 residues. Germline V lookup: CDR1 MNHEY, CDR2 SMNVEV (reference sequence). The CDR3 coding sequence is TGTGCCAGCAGTTTGACAGGGGAACACACCGGGGAGCTGTTTTTT. Translating gives CASSLTGEHTGELFF.

This chain links TRBV2 with TRBJ1-1; tentatively, D is TRBD1 (5 bases). The V end was cut by 6 bases, the J end by 1 base, with 12 bases between. The CDR3 has 14 amino acids. Germline V gives CDR1 SNHLY, CDR2 FYNNEI. CDR3 nucleotides: TGTGCCAGCAGGGAGGGACGGTCGAACACTGAAGCTTTCTTT. Its protein product is CASREGRSNTEAFF.

Details on this clone: One end of the junction does not line up with germline, which may come from a read error. The chain recombines TRBV5-4 with TRBJ1-2; unclear D gene. CDR1 is SGHNT, CDR2 YYREEE, per germline (reference sequence). The CDR3 spans 15 residues. The CDR3 DNA follows: TGCGCCAGCAGCCCCGAGGCCGTGGCCGGGGTTGGCTACACCTTC. Amino acid sequence: CASSPEAVAGVGYTF.

V usage is TRBV18 and J usage is TRBJ2-5; D possibly matches TRBD1 or TRBD2 (6 bases each). V dropped 4 bases and J dropped 4 bases, with 13 bases sitting between them. CDR1 is KGHSH, CDR2 LQKENI, per germline. The length of the CDR3 is 14 residues. CDR3 nucleotide sequence: TGTGCCAGCTCACTGCGGAGGGGGTCAGAGACCCAGTACTTC. Encoded protein: CASSLRRGSETQYF.

This chain uses TRBV6-5 with TRBJ2-7; D gene ambiguous. The V and J ends lost 6 bases and 3 bases respectively, with 3 bases between them. This CDR3 region has 10 residues. Germline assignment: CDR1 MNHEY and CDR2 SVGAGI. The CDR3 is CASRSYEQYF. DNA for the CDR3: TGTGCCAGCAGAAGCTACGAGCAGTACTTC.

The chain combines TRBV4-2 with TRBJ1-3; D is undetermined. Trimming took off 4 bases at V and 4 bases at J, with 5 bases between the two ends. The CDR3 extends over 12 amino acids. CDR1 is LGHNA, CDR2 YNFKEQ, per germline. The CDR3 DNA sequence: TGTGCCAGCAGCCTGGAGGGAAACACCATATATTTT. It translates to CASSLEGNTIYF.

The V and J genes are TRBV7-6 and TRBJ2-6, with D maybe TRBD1 (5 bases). The germline V gene has CDR1 SGHVS and CDR2 FNYEAQ. The CDR3 totals 19 residues. V was trimmed by 3 bases and J by 2 bases, leaving 20 bases between them. The CDR3 reads CASSLETGYLTTGANVLTF. The CDR3, as DNA: TGTGCCAGCAGCTTGGAAACAGGATATCTTACGACTGGGGCCAACGTCCTGACTTTC.

The gene calls are TRBV19 and TRBJ2-7; tentative D call: TRBD1 (7 bases). The CDR3 consists of 16 residues. The ends were cut back, 0 bases at V and 3 bases at J, with 15 bases in the middle. The germline CDR1 and CDR2 sequences are LNHDA and SQIVND (reference sequence). For the CDR3, the DNA is TGTGCCAGTAGTATAGATGGAACAGGGGAGGACTACGAGCAGTACGTC. The encoded protein is CASSIDGTGEDYEQYV.

The chain is built from TRBV7-7 and TRBJ2-5; TRBD2 aligns across 13 bases. Germline CDR1 reads SSHAT; CDR2 reads FNYEAQ (reference sequence). The CDR3 spans 17 residues. The J segment lost 1 base and the V segment lost 0 bases, leaving 2 bases of the junction unmatched. The CDR3 sequence is CASSLAGTSGAQETQYF. In DNA, the CDR3 is TGTGCCAGCAGCTTAGCGGGGACTAGCGGGGCCCAAGAGACCCAGTACTTC. Full variable domain (remainder filled in from reference TRBV7-7 and TRBJ2-5): GAGVSQSPRYKVTKRGQDVTLRCDPISSHATLYWYQQALGQGPEFLTYFNYEAQPDKSGLPSDRFSAERPEGSISTLTIQRTEQRDSAMYRCASSLAGTSGAQETQYFGPGTRLLVL.

V usage is TRBV28 and J usage is TRBJ1-2, with TRBD1 matching 7 bases. There are 15 residues in the CDR3. The junction had 10 bases not matched to a gene; V was cut back by 5 bases and J by 4 bases. Germline V CDR1 and CDR2: MDHEN, SYDVKM. CDR3 in DNA: TGTGCCAGCAGTCCCCCCGGACAGGATCGCTATGGCTACACCTTC. Translated: CASSPPGQDRYGYTF.

The rearrangement joins TRBV6-1 to TRBJ1-1; D is uncertain. The CDR3 consists of 14 residues. Trimming cost V 2 bases and J 1 base, with 8 bases left between them. Germline lookup yields CDR1 MNHNS and CDR2 SASEGT. The CDR3 bases are TGTGCCAGCAGTGAAACCGGCTCGAACACTGAAGCTTTCTTT. Amino acid sequence: CASSETGSNTEAFF.

J is TRBJ2-1 and V is TRBV4-1; D is unresolved. Germline V gene data show CDR1 as MGHRA and CDR2 as YSYEKL. V shed 0 bases and J shed 7 bases, with 4 bases lying between them. The CDR3 has 12 amino acids. The CDR3 here is CASSQDGNEQFF. For the CDR3, the DNA is TGCGCCAGCAGCCAAGACGGGAATGAGCAGTTCTTC.

The gene calls are TRBV28 and TRBJ2-1, with 7 bases matching TRBD1. Germline CDR1 is MDHEN and CDR2 is SYDVKM. This CDR3 comprises 15 residues. Unmatched junction bases numbered 5, after V lost 6 bases and J lost 0 bases. As DNA, the CDR3 is TGTGCCAGCAGCCAGGACAGGAGCTCCTACAATGAGCAGTTCTTC. Protein product: CASSQDRSSYNEQFF.

The rearrangement joins TRBV5-6 to TRBJ1-1; D is perhaps TRBD1 (5 bases). Trimming removed 2 bases from V and 5 bases from J, with 10 bases in between. Per the germline V gene, CDR1 is SGHDT and CDR2 is YYEEEE. This CDR3 has 13 amino acids. The CDR3 protein is CASSLGPGTEAFF. DNA for the CDR3: TGTGCCAGCAGCTTAGGGCCAGGGACTGAAGCTTTCTTT.

This rearrangement joins TRBV12-5 to TRBJ2-5, with unresolved D. The CDR3 is made up of 14 amino acids. Germline CDR1 LGHNT, CDR2 FRNRAP. V lost 0 bases to trimming and J lost 5 bases, with 10 bases between them. The CDR3 sequence is CASGLVTGWETQYF. The CDR3 DNA is TGTGCTAGTGGTTTGGTAACTGGGTGGGAGACCCAGTACTTC.

The chain employs TRBV7-8 and TRBJ1-1; D call uncertain. The germline V gene encodes CDR1 SGHVS and CDR2 FQNEAQ. The germline V and J ends were trimmed by 5 bases and 1 base, with 14 bases remaining between them. The CDR3 has 15 residues. CDR3 in amino acids: CASSPYLGGNTEAFF. The CDR3 DNA reads as TGTGCCAGCAGCCCTTATTTGGGCGGGAACACTGAAGCTTTCTTT.

V and J are TRBV28 and TRBJ2-1; 10 nucleotides line up with TRBD2. Germline-derived CDR1 and CDR2 are MDHEN and SYDVKM. The CDR3 totals 19 residues. Trimming at V came to 3 bases and at J to 2 bases, leaving 13 bases not matched to a gene. CDR3 sequence reads: CASSLASASSGGTYNEQFF. In nucleotides, the CDR3 is TGTGCCAGCAGTTTGGCCTCAGCGTCTAGCGGGGGAACCTACAATGAGCAGTTCTTC.

The chain links TRBV2 to TRBJ2-7; D is ambiguous. Germline assignment: CDR1 SNHLY and CDR2 FYNNEI. This CDR3 region has 11 residues. V was trimmed by 1 base and J by 6 bases, leaving 4 bases between them. The CDR3 nucleotides are TGTGCCAGCAGTGAAGGGTCCGAGCAGTACTTC. Translation: CASSEGSEQYF. The variable domain in full, completed from reference TRBV2 and TRBJ2-7, reads EPEVTQTPSHQVTQMGQEVILRCVPISNHLYFYWYRQILGQKVEFLVSFYNNEISEKSEIFDDQFSVERPDGSNFTLKIRSTKLEDSAMYFCASSEGSEQYFGPGTRLTVT.

The rearrangement joins TRBV7-3 to TRBJ2-5; D perhaps matches TRBD2 (7 bases). CDR3 length: 16 amino acids. CDR1 and CDR2 from the germline V gene are SGHTA and FQGTGA. Trimming took 5 bases from V and 5 from J, leaving 21 bases between them. The CDR3 is CASSPTSGGSGETQYF. The CDR3 DNA reads TGTGCCAGCAGCCCCACGTCGGGGGGCTCCGGGGAGACCCAGTACTTC.

This chain links TRBV13 with TRBJ2-1; maybe TRBD1 (6 bases). CDR1 is PRHDT, CDR2 FYEKMQ, per germline (reference sequence). There are 15 residues in the CDR3. The V end lost 0 bases, the J end lost 5 bases, and 11 bases lay between the germline ends. CDR3 loop: CASSLGRGDNNEQFF. Here the CDR3 DNA reads TGTGCCAGCAGCTTAGGCAGGGGAGACAACAATGAGCAGTTCTTC. Looking up the rest from reference TRBV13 and TRBJ2-1 gives the full variable domain: AAGVIQSPRHLIKEKRETATLKCYPIPRHDTVYWYQQGPGQDPQFLISFYEKMQSDKGSIPDRFSAQQFSDYHSELNMSSLELGDSALYFCASSLGRGDNNEQFFGPGTRLTVL.